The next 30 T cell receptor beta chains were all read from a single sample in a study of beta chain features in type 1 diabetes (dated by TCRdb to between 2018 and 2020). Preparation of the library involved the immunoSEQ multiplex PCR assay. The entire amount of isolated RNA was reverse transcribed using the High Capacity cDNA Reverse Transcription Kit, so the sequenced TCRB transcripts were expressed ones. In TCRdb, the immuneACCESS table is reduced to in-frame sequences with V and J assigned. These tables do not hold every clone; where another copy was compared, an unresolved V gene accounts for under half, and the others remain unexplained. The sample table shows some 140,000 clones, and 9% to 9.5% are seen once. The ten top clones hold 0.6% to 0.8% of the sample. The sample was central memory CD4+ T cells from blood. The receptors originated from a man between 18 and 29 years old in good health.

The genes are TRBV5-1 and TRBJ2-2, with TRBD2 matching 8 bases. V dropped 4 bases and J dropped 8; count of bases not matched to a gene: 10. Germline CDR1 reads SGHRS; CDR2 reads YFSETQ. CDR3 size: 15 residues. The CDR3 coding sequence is TGCGCCAGCAGCCGGGGGGGCCCCTCCCCGGGGGAGCTGTTTTTT. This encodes CASSRGGPSPGELFF.

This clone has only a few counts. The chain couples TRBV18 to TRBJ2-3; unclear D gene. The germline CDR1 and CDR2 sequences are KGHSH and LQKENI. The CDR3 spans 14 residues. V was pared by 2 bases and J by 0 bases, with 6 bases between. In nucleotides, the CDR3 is TGTGCCAGCTCACCAGGCAGAAGCACAGATACGCAGTATTTT. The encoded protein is CASSPGRSTDTQYF.

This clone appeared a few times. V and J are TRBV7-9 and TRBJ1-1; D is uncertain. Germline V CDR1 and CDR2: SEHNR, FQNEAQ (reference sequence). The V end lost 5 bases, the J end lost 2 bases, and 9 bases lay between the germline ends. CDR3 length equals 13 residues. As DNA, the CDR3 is TGTGCCAGCAGCACATTAATCAACACTGAAGCTTTCTTT. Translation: CASSTLINTEAFF.

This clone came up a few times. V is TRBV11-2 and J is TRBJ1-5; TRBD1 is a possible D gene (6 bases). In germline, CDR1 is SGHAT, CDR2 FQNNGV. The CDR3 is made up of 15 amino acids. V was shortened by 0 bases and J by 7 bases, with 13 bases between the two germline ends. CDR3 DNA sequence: TGTGCCAGCAGCTTAGATTGGGGCAGGGGACAGCCCCAGCATTTT. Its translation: CASSLDWGRGQPQHF.

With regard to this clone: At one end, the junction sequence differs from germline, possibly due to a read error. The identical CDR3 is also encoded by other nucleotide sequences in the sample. The CDR3: CASSLDWETQYF. The CDR3 nucleotides read TGTGCCAGCAGCTTGGACTGGGAGACCCAGTACTTC. This chain links TRBV5-1 with TRBJ2-5, with D maybe TRBD2 (5 bases). The CDR3 is 12 amino acids. In germline, CDR1 is SGHRS, CDR2 YFSETQ.

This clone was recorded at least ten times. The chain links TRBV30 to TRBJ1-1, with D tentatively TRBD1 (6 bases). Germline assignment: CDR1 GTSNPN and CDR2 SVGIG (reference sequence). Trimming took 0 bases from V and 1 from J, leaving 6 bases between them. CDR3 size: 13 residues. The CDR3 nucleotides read TGTGCCTGGAGTGTACAGGGGAACACTGAAGCTTTCTTT. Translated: CAWSVQGNTEAFF.

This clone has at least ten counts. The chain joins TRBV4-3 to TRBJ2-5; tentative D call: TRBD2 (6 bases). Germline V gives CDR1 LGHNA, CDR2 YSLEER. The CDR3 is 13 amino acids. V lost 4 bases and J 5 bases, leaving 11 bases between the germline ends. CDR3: CASSPSRGETQYF. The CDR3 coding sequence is TGCGCCAGCAGCCCCTCCCGGGGGGAGACCCAGTACTTC.

CDR3 in DNA: TGTGCCAGCAGCTCCCGTGTCGGAGGAGGAGAGACCCAGTACTTC. Translation: CASSSRVGGGETQYF. The chain carries TRBV5-4 and TRBJ2-5; tentative D call: TRBD2 (5 bases). The CDR3 length is 15 residues. The V end lost 3 bases, the J end lost 4 bases, and 16 bases lay between the germline ends. The germline V gene has CDR1 SGHNT and CDR2 YYREEE (reference sequence).

The CDR3 sequence is CASSHQGSGTEAFF. The CDR3 DNA reads TGTGCCAGCAGCCACCAGGGGAGTGGCACTGAAGCTTTCTTT. The V gene is TRBV11-2, the J gene TRBJ1-1; the D gene is possibly TRBD1 (6 bases). V was trimmed by 5 bases and J by 4 bases, leaving 14 bases between them. The CDR3 has 14 residues. From germline, CDR1 is SGHAT and CDR2 FQNNGV.

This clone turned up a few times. The CDR3 here is CASSPGQGPRYGYTF. CDR3 coding DNA: TGCGCCAGCAGCCCTGGACAGGGACCCCGCTATGGCTACACCTTC. V is TRBV4-1 and J is TRBJ1-2, with 8 nucleotides matching TRBD1. This CDR3 has 15 residues. Trimming at V came to 4 bases and at J to 4 bases, leaving 8 bases not matched to a gene. In germline, CDR1 is MGHRA, CDR2 YSYEKL.

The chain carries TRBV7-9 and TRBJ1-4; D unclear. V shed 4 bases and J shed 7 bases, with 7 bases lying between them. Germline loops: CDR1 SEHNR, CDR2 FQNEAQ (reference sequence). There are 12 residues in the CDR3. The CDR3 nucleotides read TGTGCCAGCAGCTCCAATAGTGAAAAACTGTTTTTT. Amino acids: CASSSNSEKLFF.

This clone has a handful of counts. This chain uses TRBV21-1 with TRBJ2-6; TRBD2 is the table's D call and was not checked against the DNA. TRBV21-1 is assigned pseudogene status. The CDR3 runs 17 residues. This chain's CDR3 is CASSLSGYPTGANVLTF. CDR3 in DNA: TGTGCCAGCAGCCTAAGCGGGTATCCCACTGGGGCCAACGTCCTGACTTTC.

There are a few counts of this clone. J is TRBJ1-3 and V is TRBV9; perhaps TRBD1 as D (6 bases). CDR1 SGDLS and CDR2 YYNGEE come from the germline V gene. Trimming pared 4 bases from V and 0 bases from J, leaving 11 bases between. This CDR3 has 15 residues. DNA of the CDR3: TGTGCCAGCAGCCCCGGGACATTCTCTGGAAACACCATATATTTT. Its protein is CASSPGTFSGNTIYF.

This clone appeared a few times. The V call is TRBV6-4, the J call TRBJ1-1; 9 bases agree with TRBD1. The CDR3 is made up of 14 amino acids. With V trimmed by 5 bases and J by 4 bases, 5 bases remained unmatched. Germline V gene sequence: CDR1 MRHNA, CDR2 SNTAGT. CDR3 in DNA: TGTGCCAGCAGTAGGGACAGGGCTGGCACTGAAGCTTTCTTT. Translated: CASSRDRAGTEAFF.

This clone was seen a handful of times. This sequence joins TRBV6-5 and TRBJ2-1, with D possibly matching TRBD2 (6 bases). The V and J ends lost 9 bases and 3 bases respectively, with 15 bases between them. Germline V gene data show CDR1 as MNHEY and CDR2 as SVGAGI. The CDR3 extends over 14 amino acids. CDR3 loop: CASRLPGDYNEQFF. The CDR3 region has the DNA TGTGCCAGTAGACTGCCGGGGGACTACAATGAGCAGTTCTTC.

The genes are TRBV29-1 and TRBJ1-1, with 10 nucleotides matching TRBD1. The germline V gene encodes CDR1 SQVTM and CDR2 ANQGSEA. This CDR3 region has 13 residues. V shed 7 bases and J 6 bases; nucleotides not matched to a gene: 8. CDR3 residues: CSGRRQGASEAFF. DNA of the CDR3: TGCAGCGGCAGAAGACAGGGGGCATCTGAAGCTTTCTTT.

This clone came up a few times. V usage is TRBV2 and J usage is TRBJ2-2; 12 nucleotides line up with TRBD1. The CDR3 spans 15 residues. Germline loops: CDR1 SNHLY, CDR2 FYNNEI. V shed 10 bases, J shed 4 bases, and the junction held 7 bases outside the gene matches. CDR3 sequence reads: CATTRDRGRTGELFF. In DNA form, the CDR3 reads TGTGCCACCACCCGGGACAGGGGGCGCACCGGGGAGCTGTTTTTT.

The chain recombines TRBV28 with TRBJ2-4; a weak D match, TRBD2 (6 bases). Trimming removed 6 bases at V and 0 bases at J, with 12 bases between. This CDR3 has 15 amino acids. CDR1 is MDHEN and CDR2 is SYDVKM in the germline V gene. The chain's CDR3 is CASRGLGVAKNIQYF. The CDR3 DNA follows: TGTGCCAGCAGGGGACTGGGGGTAGCCAAAAACATTCAGTACTTC.

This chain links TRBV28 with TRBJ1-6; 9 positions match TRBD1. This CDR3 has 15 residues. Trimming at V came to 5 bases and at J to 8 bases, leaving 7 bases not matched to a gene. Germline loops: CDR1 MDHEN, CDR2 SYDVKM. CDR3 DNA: TGTGCCAGCAGTCTACCGGGACAGGGTGATTCACCCCTCCACTTT. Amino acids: CASSLPGQGDSPLHF. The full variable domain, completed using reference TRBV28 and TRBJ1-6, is DVKVTQSSRYLVKRTGEKVFLECVQDMDHENMFWYRQDPGLGLRLIYFSYDVKMKEKGDIPEGYSVSREKKERFSLILESASTNQTSMYLCASSLPGQGDSPLHFGNGTRLTVT.

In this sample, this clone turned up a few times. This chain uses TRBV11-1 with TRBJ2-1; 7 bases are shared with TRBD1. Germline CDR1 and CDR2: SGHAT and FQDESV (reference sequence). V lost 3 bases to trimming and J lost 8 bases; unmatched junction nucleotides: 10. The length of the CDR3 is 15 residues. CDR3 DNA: TGTGCCAGCAGCTTTGGGGCAGGGGGAAGTTATGAGCAGTTCTTC. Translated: CASSFGAGGSYEQFF.

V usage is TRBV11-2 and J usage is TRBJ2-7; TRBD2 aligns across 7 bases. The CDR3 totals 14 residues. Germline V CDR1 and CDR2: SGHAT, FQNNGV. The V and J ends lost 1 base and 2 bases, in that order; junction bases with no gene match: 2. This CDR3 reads CASSLVGGAYEQYF. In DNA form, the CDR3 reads TGTGCCAGCAGCTTAGTTGGGGGGGCCTACGAGCAGTACTTC.

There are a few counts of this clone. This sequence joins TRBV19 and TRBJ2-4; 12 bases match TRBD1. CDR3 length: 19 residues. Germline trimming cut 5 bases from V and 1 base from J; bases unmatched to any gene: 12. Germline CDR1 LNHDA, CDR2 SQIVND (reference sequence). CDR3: CASSVGTGGVERAKNIQYF. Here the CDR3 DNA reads TGTGCCAGTAGTGTCGGGACAGGGGGCGTGGAGAGGGCCAAAAACATTCAGTACTTC.

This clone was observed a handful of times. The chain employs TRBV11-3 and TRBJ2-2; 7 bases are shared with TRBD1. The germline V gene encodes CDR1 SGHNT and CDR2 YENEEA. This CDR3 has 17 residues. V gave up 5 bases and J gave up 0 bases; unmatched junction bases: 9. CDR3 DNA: TGTGCCAGCAGCGACCATAGGGGGCGGACGAACACCGGGGAGCTGTTTTTT. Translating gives CASSDHRGRTNTGELFF.

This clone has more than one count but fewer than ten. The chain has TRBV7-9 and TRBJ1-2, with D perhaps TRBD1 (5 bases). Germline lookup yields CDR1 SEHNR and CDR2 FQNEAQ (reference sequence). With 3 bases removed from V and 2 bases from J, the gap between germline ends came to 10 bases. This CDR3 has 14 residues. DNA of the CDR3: TGTGCCAGCAGCTTGGGGCAGGCAAACTATGGCTACACCTTC. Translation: CASSLGQANYGYTF.

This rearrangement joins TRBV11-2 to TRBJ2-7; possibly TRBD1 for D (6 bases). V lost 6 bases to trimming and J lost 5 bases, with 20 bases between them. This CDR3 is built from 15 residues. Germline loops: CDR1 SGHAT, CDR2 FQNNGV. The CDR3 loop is CASRIAGGRGHEQYF. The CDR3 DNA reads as TGTGCCAGCAGGATAGCAGGAGGCAGGGGCCACGAGCAGTACTTC.

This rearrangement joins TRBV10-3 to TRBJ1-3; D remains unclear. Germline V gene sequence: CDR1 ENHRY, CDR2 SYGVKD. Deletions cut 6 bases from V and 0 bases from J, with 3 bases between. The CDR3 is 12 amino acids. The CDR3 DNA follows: TGTGCCATCAGCGGCTCTGGAAACACCATATATTTT. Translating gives CAISGSGNTIYF.

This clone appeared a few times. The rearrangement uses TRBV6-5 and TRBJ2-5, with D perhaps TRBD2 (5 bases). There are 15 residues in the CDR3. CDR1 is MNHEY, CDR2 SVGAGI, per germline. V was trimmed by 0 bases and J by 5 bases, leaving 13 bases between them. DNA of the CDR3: TGTGCCAGCAGTTACTCGACGGGAAATTCGGAGACCCAGTACTTC. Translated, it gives CASSYSTGNSETQYF.

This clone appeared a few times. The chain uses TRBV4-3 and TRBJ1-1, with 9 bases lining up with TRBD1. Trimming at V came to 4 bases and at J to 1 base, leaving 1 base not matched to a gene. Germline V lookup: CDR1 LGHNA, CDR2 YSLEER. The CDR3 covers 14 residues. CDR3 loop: CASSPTGGNTEAFF. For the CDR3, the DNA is TGCGCCAGCAGCCCGACAGGGGGGAACACTGAAGCTTTCTTT.

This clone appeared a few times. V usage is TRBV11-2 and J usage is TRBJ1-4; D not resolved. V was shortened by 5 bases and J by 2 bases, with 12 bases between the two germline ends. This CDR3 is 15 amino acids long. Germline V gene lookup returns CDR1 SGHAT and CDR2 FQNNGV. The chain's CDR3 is CASSPLRVTNEKLFF. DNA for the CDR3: TGTGCCAGCAGCCCGCTCCGGGTGACTAATGAAAAACTGTTTTTT.

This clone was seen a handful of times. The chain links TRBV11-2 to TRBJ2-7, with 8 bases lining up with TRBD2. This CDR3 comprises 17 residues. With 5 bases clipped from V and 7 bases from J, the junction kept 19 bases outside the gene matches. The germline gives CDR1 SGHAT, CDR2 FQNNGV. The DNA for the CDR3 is TGTGCCAGCAGCCCCTTCATGACCAGCGGGGGTTTAGGAGAGCAGTACTTC. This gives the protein CASSPFMTSGGLGEQYF.